Sequencing of this T cell receptor beta chain was carried out in a study of CD8+ T cells in alopecia areata. Across the study: Dosing with tofacitinib proceeded for 6 to 18 months, followed by 6 months off drug.

The germline V and J ends were trimmed by 1 base and 5 bases, with 2 bases remaining between them. This CDR3 contains 11 residues. Germline values: CDR1 SEHNR, CDR2 FQNEAQ (reference sequence). In regard to this clone: Its antigen is as yet unknown.

Investigators isolated RNA and reverse transcribed it into cDNA to act as the sequencing template. Method: immunoSEQ multiplex PCR; TCRdb's copy keeps in-frame clones and lacks some. The table includes fewer than 100,000 clones, 35% to 50% detected once. Study-level results: Relative to normal scalp, lesional scalp, especially alopecia totalis/universalis, showed higher clonality.

PBMCs yielded sorted CD4+ and CD8+ T cells. V and J are TRBV7-9 and TRBJ1-1; no reliable D call. This receptor was identified in a human donor with alopecia areata. Sequenced input: CD4+ T cells sorted from blood. As DNA, the CDR3 is TGTGCCAGCAGCTTAGTTACTGAAGCTTTCTTT. Translated, it gives CASSLVTEAFF.